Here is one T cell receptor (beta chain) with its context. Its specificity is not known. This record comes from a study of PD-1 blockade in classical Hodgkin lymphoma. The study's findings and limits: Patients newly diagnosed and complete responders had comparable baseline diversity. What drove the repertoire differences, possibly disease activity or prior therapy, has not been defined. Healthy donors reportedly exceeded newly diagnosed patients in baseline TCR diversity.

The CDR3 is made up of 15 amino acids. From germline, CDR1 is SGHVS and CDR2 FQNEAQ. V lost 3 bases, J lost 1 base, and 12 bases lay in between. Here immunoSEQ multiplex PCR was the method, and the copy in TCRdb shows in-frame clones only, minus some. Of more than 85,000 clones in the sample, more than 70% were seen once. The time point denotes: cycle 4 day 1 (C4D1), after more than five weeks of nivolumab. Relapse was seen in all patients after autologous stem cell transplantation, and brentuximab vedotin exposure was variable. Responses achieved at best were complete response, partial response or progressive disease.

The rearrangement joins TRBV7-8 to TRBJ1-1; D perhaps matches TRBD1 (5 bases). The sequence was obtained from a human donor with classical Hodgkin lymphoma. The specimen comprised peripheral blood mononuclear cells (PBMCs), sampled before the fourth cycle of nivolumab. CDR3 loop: CASSFTGRGNTEAFF. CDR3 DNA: TGTGCCAGCAGCTTTACAGGAAGGGGGAACACTGAAGCTTTCTTT.